The 19 T cell receptor beta chains given below trace back to one sample, sequenced in a study of blood T cell repertoires in COVID-19. Clones were read by immunoSEQ multiplex PCR, and TCRdb kept only the in-frame ones, dropping some. The profile shows some 120,000 clones, 81% of them singletons. The sample consisted of peripheral blood. The receptor set was obtained from a man aged 25 to 40 with COVID-19, enrolled during active disease.

The gene calls are TRBV4-1 and TRBJ2-3; D is ambiguous. Trimming removed 1 base at V and 1 base at J, with 12 bases between. The germline gives CDR1 MGHRA, CDR2 YSYEKL. This CDR3 has 16 amino acids. The CDR3 DNA is TGCGCCAGCAGCCAAGCCTATTCCCCTCGCACAGATACGCAGTATTTT. Protein product: CASSQAYSPRTDTQYF.

In its sample, this clone was seen once. The rearrangement links TRBV28 to TRBJ1-4, with D possibly matching TRBD1 (6 bases). V was shortened by 2 bases and J by 0 bases, with 10 bases between the two germline ends. There are 16 residues in the CDR3. Germline V gene sequence: CDR1 MDHEN, CDR2 SYDVKM. The CDR3 region has the DNA TGTGCCAGCAGTTTACTAGGGGGTGCAACTAATGAAAAACTGTTTTTT. This translates into CASSLLGGATNEKLFF.

The genes are TRBV7-8 and TRBJ1-4; TRBD1 agrees at 7 bases. Germline assignment: CDR1 SGHVS and CDR2 FQNEAQ. This CDR3 is built from 15 residues. Unmatched junction bases numbered 7, after V lost 5 bases and J lost 4 bases. The CDR3 loop is CASSPRQGFNEKLFF. The CDR3 nucleotides read TGTGCCAGCAGCCCCAGACAGGGATTTAATGAAAAACTGTTTTTT.

This clone was seen many times. The genes are TRBV7-9 and TRBJ1-2; TRBD1 matches at 8 bases. From germline, CDR1 is SEHNR and CDR2 FQNEAQ (reference sequence). V gave up 5 bases and J gave up 4 bases; unmatched junction bases: 9. The CDR3 runs to 15 residues. Written as DNA, the CDR3 is TGTGCCAGCAGCCCGGGGACAGGTGGGCGCTATGGCTACACCTTC. Translated: CASSPGTGGRYGYTF.

V gene TRBV5-8 combines with J gene TRBJ1-2; 8 positions match TRBD1. The junction had 3 bases not matched to a gene; V was cut back by 4 bases and J by 4 bases. The CDR3 spans 13 residues. Germline lookup yields CDR1 SGHTS and CDR2 YDEGEE. The CDR3 DNA follows: TGTGCCAGCAGCCCCGGGACAGGCTATGGCTACACCTTC. Residues: CASSPGTGYGYTF.

The rearrangement uses TRBV2 and TRBJ1-1; no firm D call. CDR3 length: 15 amino acids. V gave up 6 bases and J gave up 4 bases, with 18 bases separating them. Germline values: CDR1 SNHLY, CDR2 FYNNEI. The CDR3 region is CASSPPGGSGTEAFF. The CDR3 DNA is TGTGCCAGCAGCCCCCCGGGCGGGTCTGGCACTGAAGCTTTCTTT. The full variable domain, its missing parts supplied by reference TRBV2 and TRBJ1-1, is EPEVTQTPSHQVTQMGQEVILRCVPISNHLYFYWYRQILGQKVEFLVSFYNNEISEKSEIFDDQFSVERPDGSNFTLKIRSTKLEDSAMYFCASSPPGGSGTEAFFGQGTRLTVV.

DNA for the CDR3: TGTGCCAGCAGTTTTCGGGGCACTGAAGCTTTCTTT. This sequence encodes CASSFRGTEAFF. V usage is TRBV12-3 or TRBV12-4 and J usage is TRBJ1-1; D remains unclear. The CDR3 has 12 amino acids. Deletions cut 3 bases from V and 4 bases from J, with 6 bases between.

A few counts support this clone. The chain recombines TRBV5-1 with TRBJ2-1; no clear D. Trimming removed 6 bases from V and 5 bases from J, with 6 bases in between. The CDR3 has 11 residues. CDR1 is SGHRS, CDR2 YFSETQ, per germline. In DNA, the CDR3 is TGCGCCAGCAAAGCCAACAATGAGCAGTTCTTC. It codes for CASKANNEQFF.

A single count supports this clone. The chain is built from TRBV11-3 and TRBJ2-1, with unresolved D. The V end lost 3 bases, the J end lost 5 bases, and 14 bases lay between the germline ends. There are 15 residues in the CDR3. Germline lookup yields CDR1 SGHNT and CDR2 YENEEA. For the CDR3, the DNA is TGTGCCAGCAGCTTTCCCCCGCGCACAGACAATGAGCAGTTCTTC. Its translation is CASSFPPRTDNEQFF.

The chain has TRBV28 and TRBJ2-2; the match to TRBD1 covers 7 bases. V gave up 3 bases and J gave up 3 bases; unmatched junction bases: 1. Germline values: CDR1 MDHEN, CDR2 SYDVKM. The CDR3 has 14 residues. The CDR3 here is CASSFGTDTGELFF. The CDR3 DNA follows: TGTGCCAGCAGTTTTGGGACAGACACCGGGGAGCTGTTTTTT.

The chain has TRBV5-6 and TRBJ2-5, with TRBD2 matching over 8 bases. Germline loops: CDR1 SGHDT, CDR2 YYEEEE. The CDR3 loop spans 14 amino acids. The ends lost 2 bases at V and 4 bases at J; junction bases unmatched: 4. The CDR3 DNA is TGTGCCAGCAGCTTCTCCGGGACTAGAGAGACCCAGTACTTC. Its protein product is CASSFSGTRETQYF.

The CDR3 DNA follows: TGTGCCAGCAGTTTATCGGCGGGGGGGACAGATACGCAGTATTTT. Translated: CASSLSAGGTDTQYF. The chain links TRBV27 to TRBJ2-3; TRBD2 aligns across 9 bases. Germline V gene sequence: CDR1 MNHEY, CDR2 SMNVEV (reference sequence). The CDR3 has 15 residues. V dropped 0 bases and J dropped 3; count of bases not matched to a gene: 1.

The V gene is TRBV11-1, the J gene TRBJ2-2; perhaps TRBD1 as D (6 bases). The CDR3 covers 16 residues. V was trimmed by 5 bases and J by 4 bases, leaving 17 bases between them. Germline V gene data show CDR1 as SGHAT and CDR2 as FQDESV (reference sequence). The chain's CDR3 is CASSPTQGLITGELFF. DNA for the CDR3: TGTGCCAGCAGCCCGACCCAGGGGCTAATCACCGGGGAGCTGTTTTTT.

The gene calls are TRBV11-3 and TRBJ1-3; D gene ambiguous. Germline assignment: CDR1 SGHNT and CDR2 YENEEA. V was cut by 3 bases and J by 4 bases, with 13 bases left in between. The CDR3 consists of 15 residues. The CDR3 bases are TGTGCCAGCAGCTTCTCAATAGGCGGAGGAAACACCATATATTTT. Encoded protein: CASSFSIGGGNTIYF.

This clone occurred once. The chain joins TRBV3-1 (or the pseudogene TRBV3-2) to TRBJ1-2; 9 nucleotides line up with TRBD1. Germline loops: CDR1 LGHDT, CDR2 YNNKEL (reference sequence). Trimming removed 4 bases from V and 6 bases from J; junction bases left unmatched: 12. The CDR3 is made up of 16 amino acids. This CDR3 reads CASSPPSGTGTHGYTF. The CDR3 DNA is TGTGCCAGCAGCCCTCCTTCCGGGACAGGGACACATGGCTACACCTTC.

The V call is TRBV9, the J call TRBJ2-7; 15 nucleotides match TRBD2. The CDR3 consists of 15 residues. Germline V gene lookup returns CDR1 SGDLS and CDR2 YYNGEE. V lost 3 bases to trimming and J lost 7 bases; unmatched junction nucleotides: 5. The CDR3 region has the DNA TGTGCCAGCAGCGAGGGGACTAGCGGGGGGTTTGAGCAGTACTTC. Protein: CASSEGTSGGFEQYF.

This clone came up once. J is TRBJ2-1 and V is TRBV24-1, with 13 nucleotides matching TRBD2. V shed 11 bases and J 0 bases; nucleotides not matched to a gene: 15. The CDR3 is 19 amino acids. Germline CDR1 reads KGHDR; CDR2 reads SFDVKD. The CDR3 DNA reads TGTGCCAGTTTTAAAGGGACTAGCGGGACGGGGTCCTCCTACAATGAGCAGTTCTTC. It is translated as CASFKGTSGTGSSYNEQFF.

V gene TRBV24-1 combines with J gene TRBJ2-5; 7 nucleotides agree with TRBD1. The junction had 11 bases not matched to a gene; V was cut back by 0 bases and J by 5 bases. The CDR3 covers 17 residues. CDR1 is KGHDR, CDR2 SFDVKD, per germline. The CDR3 DNA is TGTGCCACCAGTGATTTGACCGACAGGGAGTGGTGGGAGACCCAGTACTTC. Translating gives CATSDLTDREWWETQYF.

This sequence joins TRBV18 and TRBJ2-2, with 9 bases identical to TRBD1. The CDR3 runs to 16 residues. With V trimmed by 3 bases and J by 6 bases, 8 bases remained unmatched. CDR1 and CDR2 from the germline V gene are KGHSH and LQKENI. DNA for the CDR3: TGTGCCAGCTCACCTGACGACAGGGGGTACGCCGGGGAGCTGTTTTTT. As protein: CASSPDDRGYAGELFF.